The source of this TCR beta chain is a study of human T cells and chemical hapten exposure. The CDR3 consists of 18 residues. Germline V lookup: CDR1 LGHNA, CDR2 YNFKEQ. Germline trimming cut 4 bases from V and 2 bases from J; bases unmatched to any gene: 10. MiXCR, applied by TCRdb to the RACE reads, yields one record per CDR3 protein. The sample includes some 100,000 distinct CDR3 sequences, roughly 10% of them seen just once. This clonotype was seen only a few times. The sample's time point: patch test 2, 6 weeks after DPC sensitization. Treatment meaning: therapeutic diphenylcyclopropenone sensitization with weekly scalp DPC.

The sequenced sample was whole blood, obtained in connection with sensitization to the hapten diphenylcyclopropenone (DPC). The sequence was obtained from a woman aged 40 to 50 with alopecia areata. Some clones in this sample may be carry-over from other donors' samples. The chain recombines TRBV4-2 with TRBJ2-6, with 8 positions matching TRBD2. CDR3 region: CASSLHSTGGAGANVLTF. The CDR3 nucleotides are TGTGCCAGCAGCCTACACTCAACGGGGGGGGCTGGGGCCAACGTCCTGACTTTC.